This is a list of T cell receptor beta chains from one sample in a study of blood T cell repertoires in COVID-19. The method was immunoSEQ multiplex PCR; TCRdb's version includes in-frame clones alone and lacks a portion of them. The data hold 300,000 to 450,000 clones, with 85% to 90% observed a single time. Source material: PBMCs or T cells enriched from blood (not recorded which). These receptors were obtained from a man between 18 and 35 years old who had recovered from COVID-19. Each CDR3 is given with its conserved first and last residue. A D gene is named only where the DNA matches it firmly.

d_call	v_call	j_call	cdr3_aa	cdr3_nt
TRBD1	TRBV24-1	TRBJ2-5	CATSDRAAGQGQETQYF	TGTGCCACCAGTGATCGGGCGGCGGGACAGGGGCAAGAGACCCAGTACTTC
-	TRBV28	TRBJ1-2	CASSFRGPYGYTF	TGTGCCAGCAGTTTTCGGGGTCCCTATGGCTACACCTTC
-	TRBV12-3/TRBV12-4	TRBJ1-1	CASSLQYTEAFF	TGTGCCAGCAGTTTGCAGTACACTGAAGCTTTCTTT
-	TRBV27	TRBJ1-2	CASRAGQNYGYTF	TGTGCCAGCAGGGCAGGGCAAAACTATGGCTACACCTTC
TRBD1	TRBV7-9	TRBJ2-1	CASSLRGRSYNEQFF	TGTGCCAGCAGCTTAAGGGGGCGATCGTACAATGAGCAGTTCTTC
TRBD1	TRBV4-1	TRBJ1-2	CASSLPGQRIYGYTF	TGCGCCAGCAGCCTGCCGGGACAGAGGATCTATGGCTACACCTTC
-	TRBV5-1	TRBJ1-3	CASSLAGTISGNTIYF	TGCGCCAGCAGCTTGGCGGGGACAATCTCTGGAAACACCATATATTTT
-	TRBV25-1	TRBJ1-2	CASSESPLDGYTF	TGTGCCAGCAGTGAAAGCCCCCTTGATGGCTACACCTTC
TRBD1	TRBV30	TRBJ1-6	CACAGGENSPLHF	TGTGCCTGCGCAGGGGGCGAAAATTCACCCCTCCACTTT
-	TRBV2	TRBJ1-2	CASSLTGYGYTF	TGTGCCAGCAGTTTAACAGGGTATGGCTACACCTTC
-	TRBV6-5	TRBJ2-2	CASTKGESGELFF	TGTGCCAGCACTAAGGGGGAGAGCGGGGAGCTGTTTTTT
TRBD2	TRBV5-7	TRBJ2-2	CASSSWGRLAENTGELFF	TGTGCCAGCAGCTCTTGGGGTCGACTAGCGGAGAACACCGGGGAGCTGTTTTTT
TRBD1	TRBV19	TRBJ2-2	CASSPQDGQGNTGELFF	TGTGCCAGTAGTCCCCAAGACGGACAGGGTAATACCGGGGAGCTGTTTTTT
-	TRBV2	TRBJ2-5	CASSAGLESTQYF	TGTGCCAGCAGTGCCGGACTGGAATCAACCCAGTACTTC
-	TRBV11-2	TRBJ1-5	CASSSAPPGSGQPQHF	TGTGCCAGCAGCTCCGCCCCCCCAGGGTCAGGTCAGCCCCAGCATTTT
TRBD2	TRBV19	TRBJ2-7	CASSLAGGDSYEQYF	TGTGCCAGTAGCTTAGCGGGAGGGGACTCCTACGAGCAGTACTTC
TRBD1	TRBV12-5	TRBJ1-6	CASGLRQGLTNSPLHF	TGTGCTAGTGGCTTACGACAGGGCCTCACTAATTCACCCCTCCACTTT
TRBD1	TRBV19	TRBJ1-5	CASSRTGFDNQPQHF	TGTGCCAGTAGTAGGACAGGGTTTGACAATCAGCCCCAGCATTTT
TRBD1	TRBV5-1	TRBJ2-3	CASSLGQGRDTQYF	TGCGCCAGCAGCTTGGGACAGGGTCGGGATACGCAGTATTTT
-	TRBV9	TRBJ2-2	CASSVARGTGELFF	TGTGCCAGCAGCGTAGCTAGGGGTACCGGGGAGCTGTTTTTT